This is a list of T cell receptor beta chains from one sample in a study of cytomegalovirus exposure and HLA in healthy donors. The data were produced by immunoSEQ multiplex PCR, yet TCRdb's version contains in-frame clones alone and is incomplete. In the table there are 35,000 to 50,000 clones, 63% of which are singletons. The sample taken for sequencing was PBMCs. The receptors were sampled from a man aged 60-69 years in good health and CMV-seropositive. The CDR3 runs from the conserved cysteine through the conserved F or W. The D gene is left open where the match is weak. The size entry is marked missing in some rows and otherwise reads once, few, many or a size class.

J gene,clone size,V gene,D gene,CDR3 protein,CDR3 DNA
TRBJ2-7,few,TRBV11-1,TRBD1,CASSVRDRQYEQYF,TGTGCCAGCAGCGTCCGGGACAGACAGTACGAGCAGTACTTC
TRBJ2-7,once,TRBV2,NA,CASSGGLLQLSYEQYF,TGTGCCAGCAGTGGGGGACTCCTCCAACTCTCCTACGAGCAGTACTTC
TRBJ2-1,few,TRBV4-3,TRBD1,CASSPRQGAGFDNEQFF,TGCGCCAGCAGCCCCAGACAGGGGGCGGGGTTCGACAATGAGCAGTTCTTC
TRBJ2-1,NA,TRBV7-7,TRBD1,CASSVGTGYNEQFF,TGTGCCAGCAGCGTCGGGACAGGCTACAATGAGCAGTTCTTC
TRBJ1-5,NA,TRBV19,NA,CASSYGQFNQPQHF,TGTGCCAGTAGTTACGGACAGTTCAATCAGCCCCAGCATTTT
TRBJ2-1,NA,TRBV27,NA,CASSLGVSDEQFF,TGTGCCAGCAGTTTAGGTGTTAGCGATGAGCAGTTCTTC
TRBJ1-5,NA,TRBV27,NA,CASSFSTHQPQHF,TGTGCCAGCAGTTTTTCGACTCATCAGCCCCAGCATTTT
TRBJ2-6,few,TRBV9,TRBD1,CASSGQGAGANVLTF,TGTGCCAGCAGTGGACAGGGGGCTGGGGCCAACGTCCTGACTTTC
TRBJ2-2,NA,TRBV6-6,NA,CASSNRDTGELFF,TGTGCCAGCAGTAACAGGGACACCGGGGAGCTGTTTTTT
TRBJ2-5,NA,TRBV7-2,NA,CASSLRVQETQYF,TGTGCCAGCAGCTTACGGGTCCAAGAGACCCAGTACTTC
TRBJ2-7,NA,TRBV6-5,TRBD2,CASSYSTSGDYEQYF,TGTGCCAGCAGTTACTCGACTAGCGGGGACTACGAGCAGTACTTC
TRBJ2-7,few,TRBV29-1,TRBD2,CSVHLSGSLYEQYF,TGCAGCGTACACCTTAGCGGGAGCTTGTACGAGCAGTACTTC
TRBJ1-5,few,TRBV2,NA,CASSDEEVQHF,TGTGCCAGCAGTGATGAGGAAGTGCAGCATTTT
TRBJ2-1,few,TRBV6-5,TRBD2,CASKGDYLYNEQFF,TGTGCCAGCAAAGGGGACTACCTCTACAATGAGCAGTTCTTC
TRBJ1-6,NA,TRBV6-1,TRBD1,CATKGTDNSPLHF,TGTGCTACCAAGGGGACAGATAATTCACCCCTCCACTTT
TRBJ2-6,NA,TRBV7-9,NA,CASRQQGAGANVLTF,TGTGCCAGCAGACAACAGGGAGCTGGGGCCAACGTCCTGACTTTC
TRBJ1-2,NA,TRBV6-1,TRBD1,CATNSQGASIYGYTF,TGTGCCACGAATTCACAGGGGGCTTCGATCTATGGCTACACCTTC
TRBJ2-7,once,TRBV27,TRBD1,CASHTGGGYEQYF,TGTGCCAGCCATACAGGGGGCGGCTACGAGCAGTACTTC
TRBJ1-4,NA,TRBV2,NA,CASRTGRGEKLFF,TGTGCCAGCCGTACAGGGAGAGGTGAAAAACTGTTTTTT
TRBJ2-5,NA,TRBV5-4,TRBD1,CATRDRGWEETQYF,TGTGCCACAAGGGACAGGGGGTGGGAAGAGACCCAGTACTTC
TRBJ1-6,NA,TRBV5-4,NA,CASSLPGGNSPLHF,TGTGCCAGCAGCTTGCCGGGGGGAAATTCACCCCTCCACTTT
TRBJ2-6,NA,TRBV19,NA,CASSMADSGANVLTF,TGTGCCAGTAGTATGGCGGACTCTGGGGCCAACGTCCTGACTTTC
TRBJ1-4,NA,TRBV18,NA,CASSPEGRGEKLFF,TGTGCCAGCTCACCGGAGGGAAGGGGTGAAAAACTGTTTTTT
TRBJ2-5,few,TRBV28,TRBD2,CASSLSGRNRETQYF,TGTGCCAGCAGTTTATCCGGGAGGAATCGAGAGACCCAGTACTTC
TRBJ2-7,NA,TRBV5-4,NA,CASSLETSYEQYF,TGTGCCAGCAGCTTGGAGACTAGCTACGAGCAGTACTTC
TRBJ2-3,NA,TRBV2,NA,CASVGPGQTTSTDTQYF,TGTGCCAGCGTCGGACCTGGACAGACAACTAGCACAGATACGCAGTATTTT
TRBJ2-5,NA,TRBV9,NA,CASSVALQETQYF,TGTGCCAGCAGCGTAGCCCTACAAGAGACCCAGTACTTC
TRBJ2-5,few,TRBV19,NA,CASSRGQKETQYF,TGTGCCAGTAGTAGAGGACAGAAAGAGACCCAGTACTTC
TRBJ2-7,NA,TRBV30,NA,CAWSVQGFEQYF,TGTGCCTGGAGTGTCCAGGGGTTCGAGCAGTACTTC
TRBJ2-7,NA,TRBV5-1,TRBD2,CASSLWSGGNEQYF,TGCGCCAGCAGCTTGTGGAGCGGGGGGAACGAGCAGTACTTC
TRBJ2-5,NA,TRBV5-1,TRBD2,CASSLASGGLAGAETQYF,TGCGCCAGCAGCTTGGCTTCCGGGGGACTAGCGGGAGCTGAGACCCAGTACTTC
TRBJ2-5,few,TRBV5-6,NA,CASSGGQRYQETQYF,TGTGCCAGCAGCGGGGGCCAGAGGTACCAAGAGACCCAGTACTTC
TRBJ1-1,NA,TRBV1,NA,CTSSQDFRPRFSNTEAFF,TGCACCAGCAGCCAAGATTTCAGGCCCCGGTTCTCGAACACTGAAGCTTTCTTT
TRBJ2-3,once,TRBV7-3,NA,CASSLMGHPTDTQYF,TGTGCCAGCAGCTTAATGGGACACCCCACAGATACGCAGTATTTT
TRBJ1-2,NA,TRBV6-5,TRBD1,CASSEAQGAGYTF,TGTGCCAGCAGTGAGGCTCAGGGGGCGGGCTACACCTTC
TRBJ2-7,NA,TRBV4-3,TRBD1,CASSQGHGQASYEQYF,TGCGCCAGCAGCCAAGGACACGGACAGGCTAGCTACGAGCAGTACTTC
TRBJ2-7,NA,TRBV30,TRBD2,CAWRRESTGVEYF,TGTGCCTGGAGGCGGGAGAGCACCGGGGTCGAGTACTTC
TRBJ1-4,NA,TRBV28,NA,CASSLPSPGWGGKLFF,TGTGCCAGCAGTTTACCCTCGCCAGGTTGGGGCGGAAAACTGTTTTTT
TRBJ2-7,NA,TRBV7-2,TRBD2,CASSAEPGGRGEQYF,TGTGCCAGCAGCGCAGAGCCTGGCGGGAGGGGGGAGCAGTACTTC
TRBJ2-1,NA,TRBV5-4,TRBD2,CASSSGLDPYNEQFF,TGTGCCAGCAGCTCAGGACTAGATCCCTACAATGAGCAGTTCTTC
TRBJ2-7,NA,TRBV30,NA,CAWSVWRQGYEQYF,TGTGCCTGGAGTGTGTGGAGGCAGGGGTACGAGCAGTACTTC
TRBJ2-7,NA,TRBV11-2,TRBD1,CASSLQGAYEQYF,TGTGCCAGCAGCTTACAGGGGGCATACGAGCAGTACTTC
TRBJ2-7,NA,TRBV28,TRBD1,CASSFLMSTGTSEQYF,TGTGCCAGCAGTTTCCTCATGTCGACAGGGACGAGCGAGCAGTACTTC
TRBJ2-1,NA,TRBV7-6,TRBD2,CASSRLASGYNEQFF,TGTGCCAGCAGCCGTTTGGCTAGCGGCTACAATGAGCAGTTCTTC
TRBJ2-3,NA,TRBV4-3,NA,CASSQDGASRDTQYF,TGCGCCAGCAGCCAAGATGGGGCGTCTAGGGATACGCAGTATTTT
TRBJ2-1,NA,TRBV28,TRBD1,CATGTEMNEQFF,TGTGCCACCGGGACAGAGATGAATGAGCAGTTCTTC